A selection of T cell receptor beta chains follows, all from one sample in a study of beta chain features in type 1 diabetes. The assay was immunoSEQ multiplex PCR, and TCRdb's table has in-frame clones only and misses some. Found here are 250,000 to 300,000 clones, 8% of them singletons; the top ten hold approximately 0.93%. The material sequenced was central memory CD4+ T cells from blood. Receptors were obtained from a woman in her late teens or twenties in good health. CDR3s include the opening cysteine and the closing phenylalanine or tryptophan. Fields, in order: J gene, clone size, V gene, D gene, CDR3 DNA, CDR3 protein. A D gene is named only where the DNA matches it firmly. Rows may omit the clone size; those that give it use once, few, many or a size class.

J: TRBJ1-4; size: few; V: TRBV4-2; D: NA; DNA: TGTGCCAGCAGCCAAGATCGCTACAGGGTTGTTGAAAAACTGTTTTTT; CDR3: CASSQDRYRVVEKLFF
J: TRBJ1-6; size: many; V: TRBV7-3; D: TRBD1; DNA: TGTGCCAGCAGCACAGGGGGCGGGGTTCGATCACCCCTCCACTTT; CDR3: CASSTGGGVRSPLHF
J: TRBJ1-1; size: many; V: TRBV11-3; D: TRBD1; DNA: TGTGCCAGCAGCGCAGGGGGTACTGAAGCTTTCTTT; CDR3: CASSAGGTEAFF
J: TRBJ2-6; size: few; V: TRBV14; D: NA; DNA: TGTGCCAGCAGCCCCCGGACTTCAGGGGCCAACGTCCTGACTTTC; CDR3: CASSPRTSGANVLTF
J: TRBJ1-2; size: many; V: TRBV7-2; D: NA; DNA: TGTGCCAGCAGCTTACAGGGCCTCCAGGGCTACACCTTC; CDR3: CASSLQGLQGYTF
J: TRBJ2-7; size: few; V: TRBV14; D: NA; DNA: TGTGCCAGCAGCCAAGAGCCCCGCCGCCAGCTCGGGCAGTACTTC; CDR3: CASSQEPRRQLGQYF
J: TRBJ2-1; size: few; V: TRBV2; D: NA; DNA: TGTGCCAGCACTAAAAGAAGTGAGCAGTTCTTC; CDR3: CASTKRSEQFF
J: TRBJ1-3; size: NA; V: TRBV2; D: NA; DNA: TGTGCCAGCAGTGATTGGAGCAACTCTGGAAACACCATATATTTT; CDR3: CASSDWSNSGNTIYF
J: TRBJ1-1; size: NA; V: TRBV7-9; D: TRBD1; DNA: TGTGCCAGCAGTCGAACAGGGGTGGGCACTGAAGCTTTCTTT; CDR3: CASSRTGVGTEAFF
J: TRBJ1-1; size: few; V: TRBV7-2; D: NA; DNA: TGTGCCAGCAGCTTAGGAACGGGGTATAACACTGAAGCTTTCTTT; CDR3: CASSLGTGYNTEAFF
J: TRBJ1-6; size: once; V: TRBV7-2; D: NA; DNA: TGTGCCAGCGGTTATACACAGGGATATAATTCACCCCTCCACTTT; CDR3: CASGYTQGYNSPLHF
J: TRBJ2-1; size: many; V: TRBV7-7; D: NA; DNA: TGTGCCAGCAGCTCCGACAGTTACAATGAGCAGTTCTTC; CDR3: CASSSDSYNEQFF
J: TRBJ2-3; size: NA; V: TRBV7-3; D: NA; DNA: TGTGCCAGCAGCTCGACTAGAGAAACGCAGTATTTT; CDR3: CASSSTRETQYF
J: TRBJ1-5; size: NA; V: TRBV7-2; D: NA; DNA: TGTGCCAGCAGCTTAGCAGGGTTACGCAATCAGCCCCAGCATTTT; CDR3: CASSLAGLRNQPQHF
J: TRBJ2-2; size: few; V: TRBV5-6; D: TRBD2; DNA: TGTGCCAGCAGCTCGGAGGGACTAGCGGGAGTTACCGGGGAGCTGTTTTTT; CDR3: CASSSEGLAGVTGELFF
J: TRBJ2-3; size: NA; V: TRBV6-6; D: NA; DNA: TGTGCCACACAGGGCTCCCTCCACAGTGGTACGCAGTATTTT; CDR3: CATQGSLHSGTQYF
J: TRBJ2-1; size: NA; V: TRBV18; D: NA; DNA: TGTGCCAGCTCACCACTTCGAGCCACTCCCTACAATGAGCAGTTCTTC; CDR3: CASSPLRATPYNEQFF
J: TRBJ2-1; size: few; V: TRBV7-8; D: NA; DNA: TGTGCCAGCAGCTCAAGTGGATCCGGACTAAACAATGAGCAGTTCTTC; CDR3: CASSSSGSGLNNEQFF
J: TRBJ2-1; size: NA; V: TRBV11-3; D: NA; DNA: TGTGCCAGCATGTTAGGGACTTCAAGCAATGAGCAGTTCTTC; CDR3: CASMLGTSSNEQFF
J: TRBJ1-2; size: few; V: TRBV5-4; D: NA; DNA: TGTGCCAGCAGCCCACCGTACAGGGAAAACTATGGCTACACCTTC; CDR3: CASSPPYRENYGYTF
J: TRBJ2-1; size: NA; V: TRBV30; D: NA; DNA: TGTGCCTGGAGTCGGCCTGATGAGCAGTTCTTC; CDR3: CAWSRPDEQFF
J: TRBJ2-2; size: few; V: TRBV18; D: NA; DNA: TGTGCCAGCTCATCAGGGGCAGGGGAGCTGTTTTTT; CDR3: CASSSGAGELFF
J: TRBJ2-1; size: NA; V: TRBV6-1; D: TRBD2; DNA: TGTGCCAGCAGTGCTGCTAGCGGGGGTACGGGTGAGCAGTTCTTC; CDR3: CASSAASGGTGEQFF
J: TRBJ2-6; size: many; V: TRBV7-3; D: NA; DNA: TGTGCCAGCAGCTTAGAAGCCAGGGTTCACTCTGGGGCCAACGTCCTGACTTTC; CDR3: CASSLEARVHSGANVLTF
J: TRBJ1-3; size: many; V: TRBV7-8; D: TRBD1; DNA: TGTGCCAGCAGCCTCAGGGACAGCTTCTACTCTGGAAACACCATATATTTT; CDR3: CASSLRDSFYSGNTIYF
J: TRBJ2-6; size: NA; V: TRBV9; D: TRBD1; DNA: TGTGCCAGCAGCAGGGGGCCTGGGGCCAACGTCCTGACTTTC; CDR3: CASSRGPGANVLTF
J: TRBJ2-3; size: few; V: TRBV25-1; D: NA; DNA: TGTGCCAGCAGTGAAGCCCGAGAACAGGGTTCCACAGATACGCAGTATTTT; CDR3: CASSEAREQGSTDTQYF
J: TRBJ1-1; size: many; V: TRBV5-1; D: NA; DNA: TGCGCCAGCAGCCTGGAGGCCCGAGGGAACACTGAAGCTTTCTTT; CDR3: CASSLEARGNTEAFF
J: TRBJ2-5; size: NA; V: TRBV7-2; D: TRBD1; DNA: TGTGCCAGCAGCTCCTCCGACAGGGGAGGTGGGACCCAGTACTTC; CDR3: CASSSSDRGGGTQYF
J: TRBJ1-6; size: NA; V: TRBV28; D: NA; DNA: TGTGCCAGCAGGGGGAGGGCCTTTGGTTCACCCCTCCACTTT; CDR3: CASRGRAFGSPLHF
J: TRBJ2-7; size: NA; V: TRBV19; D: TRBD2; DNA: TGTGCCAGTAGTATCGGAGCCCGGGAGGGGAACGAGCAGTACTTC; CDR3: CASSIGAREGNEQYF
J: TRBJ1-3; size: medium-sized; V: TRBV7-2; D: NA; DNA: TGTGCCAGCAGCTTGACCGGAAACACCATATATTTT; CDR3: CASSLTGNTIYF